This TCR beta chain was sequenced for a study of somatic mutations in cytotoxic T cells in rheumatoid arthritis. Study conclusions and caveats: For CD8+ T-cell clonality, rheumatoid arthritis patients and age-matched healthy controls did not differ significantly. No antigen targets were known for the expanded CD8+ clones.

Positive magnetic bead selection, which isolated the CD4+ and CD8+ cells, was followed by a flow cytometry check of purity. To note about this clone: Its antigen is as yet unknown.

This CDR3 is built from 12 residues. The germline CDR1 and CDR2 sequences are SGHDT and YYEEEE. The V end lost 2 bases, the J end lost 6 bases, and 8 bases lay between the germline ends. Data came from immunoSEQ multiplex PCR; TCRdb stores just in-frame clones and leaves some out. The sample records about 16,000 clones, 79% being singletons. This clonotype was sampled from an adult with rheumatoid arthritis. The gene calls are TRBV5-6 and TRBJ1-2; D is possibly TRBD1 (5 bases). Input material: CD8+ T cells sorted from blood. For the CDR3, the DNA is TGTGCCAGCAGCTTAGGGGTGGATGGCTACACCTTC. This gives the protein CASSLGVDGYTF.